These 24 T cell receptor beta chains were all obtained from the same sample, sequenced in a study of Graves' ophthalmopathy and Graves' hyperthyroidism. The sequenced template was RNA, covering the TCR beta CDR3 region. RT-PCR was first run with HTBI primers, then multiplex PCR in a second round. MiXCR, run by TCRdb on the multiplex PCR reads, gives a single entry per CDR3 protein. The sample includes around 400,000 distinct CDR3 sequences, approximately 16% of them seen just once. The specimen was peripheral blood. Source of these receptors: a woman between 18 and 30 years old with Graves' ophthalmopathy.

The table lists this clonotype with many counts. This sequence joins TRBV10-3 and TRBJ1-1, with D maybe TRBD1 (6 bases). The CDR3 sequence is 15 residues long. Deletions cut 3 bases from V and 1 base from J, with 12 bases between. Germline V gives CDR1 ENHRY, CDR2 SYGVKD. CDR3 region: CAISEGGVPNTEAFF. The CDR3 DNA follows: TGTGCCATCAGTGAAGGGGGGGTGCCGAACACTGAAGCTTTCTTT.

This clonotype was counted many times. The CDR3 coding sequence is TGTGCCAGCAGCTTATGGGCGGCCGGCAGCGCCCAAGAGACCCAGTACTTC. This gives the protein CASSLWAAGSAQETQYF. The chain links TRBV11-2 to TRBJ2-5, with no clear D. V lost 2 bases and J 1 base, leaving 17 bases between the germline ends. Germline V gene lookup returns CDR1 SGHAT and CDR2 FQNNGV. The CDR3 consists of 17 residues.

This clonotype was observed at least ten times. The chain recombines TRBV5-8 with TRBJ1-5, with D perhaps TRBD1 (5 bases). Between the trimmed V and J ends, which lost 5 bases and 0 bases, there was a span of 12 bases. This CDR3 is built from 15 residues. Germline V gives CDR1 SGHTS, CDR2 YDEGEE. The CDR3 DNA follows: TGTGCCAGCAGGGGGGGGGAATATAGCAATCAGCCCCAGCATTTT. Translating it yields CASRGGEYSNQPQHF. The variable domain in full, with the rest retrieved from reference TRBV5-8 and TRBJ1-5, is EAGVTQSPTHLIKTRGQQATLRCSPISGHTSVYWYQQALGLGLQFLLWYDEGEERNRGNFPPRFSGRQFPNYSSELNVNALELEDSALYLCASRGGEYSNQPQHFGDGTRLSIL.

This clonotype was found many times. V usage is TRBV28 and J usage is TRBJ1-1; possible D gene TRBD1, 5 bases. In germline, CDR1 is MDHEN, CDR2 SYDVKM. The V end was cut by 5 bases, the J end by 7 bases, with 17 bases between. The CDR3 runs to 14 residues. This CDR3 reads CASSMPGGLVEAFF. The CDR3, as DNA: TGTGCCAGCAGTATGCCCGGGGGGTTGGTTGAAGCTTTCTTT.

This clonotype was counted ten times or more. The genes are TRBV28 and TRBJ2-2; unclear D gene. The CDR3 covers 13 residues. Per germline, CDR1 MDHEN and CDR2 SYDVKM. Trimming cost V 2 bases and J 4 bases, with 5 bases left between them. CDR3 DNA sequence: TGTGCCAGCAGTTTAAGGCCCACCGGGGAGCTGTTTTTT. The encoded protein is CASSLRPTGELFF.

This clonotype has ten or more counts. The rearrangement joins TRBV20-1 to TRBJ1-1; 8 positions match TRBD1. The V gene's germline CDR1 is DFQATT and CDR2 SNEGSKA (reference sequence). V gave up 4 bases and J gave up 8 bases; unmatched junction bases: 3. This CDR3 spans 11 amino acids. In DNA, the CDR3 is TGCAGTGCTACCAGGGGGCCCGAAGCTTTCTTT. Its translation is CSATRGPEAFF.

The rearrangement links TRBV12-3 or TRBV12-4 to TRBJ2-7, with 9 bases fitting TRBD2. Trimming took 7 bases from V and 7 from J; bases not matched to a gene: 11. There are 14 residues in the CDR3. In DNA, the CDR3 is TGTGCCAGCATCCAAGCGGGAGGCCAACGGGAGCAGTACTTC. This codes for CASIQAGGQREQYF.

This clonotype was found many times. This rearrangement joins TRBV6-5 to TRBJ2-7, with 9 bases that match TRBD2. The CDR3 is made up of 15 amino acids. Trimming cost V 8 bases and J 0 bases; bases outside gene matches: 8. Germline V CDR1 and CDR2: MNHEY, SVGAGI. CDR3 bases: TGTGCCAGCTCCCAGACTAGCGGCAGCTCCTACGAGCAGTACTTC. Residues: CASSQTSGSSYEQYF.

This clonotype was recorded at least ten times. This chain links TRBV6-5 with TRBJ1-1; D uncertain. CDR1 and CDR2 (germline): MNHEY, SVGAGI. The CDR3 has 13 residues. V lost 4 bases and J 0 bases, leaving 6 bases between the germline ends. The CDR3 DNA reads TGTGCCAGCAGTTTTTCGGTGAACACTGAAGCTTTCTTT. Translation: CASSFSVNTEAFF.

At least ten counts were recorded for this clonotype. The rearrangement links TRBV9 to TRBJ1-6; D not resolved. Per the germline V gene, CDR1 is SGDLS and CDR2 is YYNGEE. The CDR3 length is 13 residues. Deletions cut 6 bases from V and 6 bases from J, with 10 bases between. This CDR3 is CASTFDLNSPLHF. The DNA for the CDR3 is TGTGCCAGCACCTTCGACCTTAATTCACCCCTCCACTTT.

This clonotype was recorded many times. A much larger clone differs by one base, so this may be a read error. J is TRBJ2-7 and V is TRBV28; no firm D call. The V end lost 5 bases, the J end lost 0 bases, and 17 bases lay between the germline ends. CDR1 and CDR2 (germline): MDHEN, SYDVKM. The CDR3 runs 16 residues. The DNA for the CDR3 is TGTGCCAGCAGTCCGCTCGGACGGGCAAGCTCCTACGAGCAGTACTTC. It codes for CASSPLGRASSYEQYF.

This clonotype was detected many times. The chain recombines TRBV5-5 with TRBJ2-7; D might be TRBD2 (5 bases). Germline V CDR1 and CDR2: SGHKS, YYEKEE (reference sequence). The CDR3 contains 14 residues. V lost 2 bases and J lost 2, with 11 bases in between. CDR3 loop: CASSFGLGTYEQYF. For the CDR3, the DNA is TGTGCCAGCAGCTTTGGACTCGGAACCTACGAGCAGTACTTC.

This clonotype was found many times. V and J are TRBV2 and TRBJ1-1; tentatively, D is TRBD1 (5 bases). Germline V gene sequence: CDR1 SNHLY, CDR2 FYNNEI. V lost 4 bases to trimming and J lost 0 bases, with 9 bases between them. CDR3 size: 14 residues. The CDR3 spells CASSVGRMNTEAFF. CDR3 DNA sequence: TGTGCCAGCAGTGTGGGACGGATGAACACTGAAGCTTTCTTT. The full variable domain, with the rest looked up from reference TRBV2 and TRBJ1-1, is EPEVTQTPSHQVTQMGQEVILRCVPISNHLYFYWYRQILGQKVEFLVSFYNNEISEKSEIFDDQFSVERPDGSNFTLKIRSTKLEDSAMYFCASSVGRMNTEAFFGQGTRLTVV.

The rearrangement joins TRBV29-1 to TRBJ1-2, with 7 bases identical to TRBD1. The germline V gene encodes CDR1 SQVTM and CDR2 ANQGSEA. The CDR3 runs 15 residues. The ends lost 3 bases at V and 8 bases at J; junction bases unmatched: 15. The CDR3 loop reads CSVDGPLGGADGYTF. CDR3 coding DNA: TGCAGCGTTGACGGACCCTTAGGGGGCGCAGACGGCTACACCTTC.

This clonotype was found many times. The chain employs TRBV3-1 and TRBJ1-1, with D possibly TRBD1 on 6 matching bases. Germline values: CDR1 LGHDT, CDR2 YNNKEL (reference sequence). The CDR3 contains 14 residues. The V gene lost 4 bases and the J gene lost 5 bases, with 14 bases spanning the gap. For the CDR3, the DNA is TGTGCCAGCAGCCTCCCGGGGGGCTTGACTGAAGCTTTCTTT. It encodes CASSLPGGLTEAFF.

This clonotype was counted many times. The chain employs TRBV18 and TRBJ1-2; TRBD1 aligns across 10 bases. The CDR3 is made up of 14 amino acids. V lost 6 bases, J lost 12 bases, and 13 bases stayed unmatched. Germline loops: CDR1 KGHSH, CDR2 LQKENI. CDR3 sequence: CASSQGTGEFLHTF. The CDR3 DNA reads as TGTGCCAGCTCTCAAGGGACAGGGGAGTTTCTTCACACCTTC.

This clonotype has just a few counts. This chain uses TRBV28 with TRBJ2-5; perhaps TRBD2 as D (5 bases). CDR1 MDHEN and CDR2 SYDVKM come from the germline V gene. V was trimmed by 3 bases and J by 5 bases, leaving 7 bases between them. There are 12 residues in the CDR3. The DNA for the CDR3 is TGTGCCAGCAGTTTCGGGGTGGAGACCCAGTACTTC. Its translation is CASSFGVETQYF.

This clonotype was seen many times. This chain uses TRBV6-2 or TRBV6-3 with TRBJ2-4, with a possible D match to TRBD2 (6 bases). CDR1 MNHEY and CDR2 SVGEGT come from the germline V gene. The V end was cut by 4 bases, the J end by 0 bases, with 19 bases between. The CDR3 consists of 18 residues. CDR3 amino acids: CASSFPQHGSLAKNIQYF. Written as DNA, the CDR3 is TGTGCCAGCAGTTTTCCCCAACACGGGAGTCTAGCCAAAAACATTCAGTACTTC.

The chain has TRBV4-3 and TRBJ2-7; 7 bases are a match to TRBD2. The germline CDR1 and CDR2 sequences are LGHNA and YSLEER. J was trimmed by 7 bases and V by 0 bases; bases with no gene match: 15. The CDR3 covers 17 residues. The CDR3 protein is CASSQDLFIGRSEEQYF. Here the CDR3 DNA reads TGCGCCAGCAGCCAAGATCTCTTTATCGGGAGGTCTGAGGAGCAGTACTTC.

This clonotype was counted ten times or more. CDR3 protein: CASSFADTGELFF. CDR3 bases: TGTGCCAGCAGTTTTGCGGACACCGGGGAGCTGTTTTTT. The V and J genes are TRBV7-2 and TRBJ2-2, with D unresolved. CDR3 size: 13 residues. The V and J ends lost 6 bases and 3 bases respectively, with 8 bases between them. Germline V gene lookup returns CDR1 SGHTA and CDR2 FQGNSA.

This clonotype was detected ten times or more. The chain has TRBV4-3 and TRBJ2-5, with 10 positions matching TRBD1. Per the germline V gene, CDR1 is LGHNA and CDR2 is YSLEER. The CDR3 runs to 19 residues. V trimming: 0 bases; J trimming: 5 bases; junction bases outside the gene matches: 15. CDR3: CASSQEFGVRTGGGETQYF. The CDR3 DNA reads TGCGCCAGCAGCCAAGAGTTCGGGGTTCGGACAGGGGGAGGGGAGACCCAGTACTTC.

This clonotype was recorded many times. The V and J genes are TRBV20-1 and TRBJ1-5; D not certain. CDR3 length: 14 residues. V was clipped by 1 base and J by 3 bases, with 10 bases between them. Germline V gives CDR1 DFQATT, CDR2 SNEGSKA (reference sequence). DNA for the CDR3: TGCAGTGCTAGAGCCCAGGCTATCAATCAGCCCCAGCATTTT. As protein: CSARAQAINQPQHF.

This clonotype was observed a handful of times. Since a much larger clone is just one base distant, this may be a read error. This chain uses TRBV6-2 or TRBV6-3 with TRBJ2-7; D remains unclear. Germline values: CDR1 MNHEY, CDR2 SVGEGT. CDR3 length: 11 amino acids. Trimming pared 2 bases from V and 5 bases from J, leaving 4 bases between. The CDR3 region is CASSYIDEQYF. CDR3 DNA sequence: TGTGCCAGCAGTTACATCGACGAGCAGTACTTC.

The chain recombines TRBV12-3 or TRBV12-4 with TRBJ1-1, with TRBD1 identical over 10 bases. V dropped 5 bases and J dropped 0; count of bases not matched to a gene: 6. The CDR3 sequence is 16 residues long. Here the CDR3 DNA reads TGTGCCAGCAGTCGCGGGGACAGGGGAGTGAACACTGAAGCTTTCTTT. It is translated as CASSRGDRGVNTEAFF.